This note documents a single TCR beta chain sequence. The CDR3 is 14 amino acids. The germline gives CDR1 ENHRY, CDR2 SYGVKD. The V end lost 10 bases, the J end lost 13 bases, and 26 bases lay between the germline ends. The data belong to a study of CD4 and CD8 cells across lung adenocarcinoma regions. Each CDR3 protein is one row after TCRdb ran MiXCR on the PCR reads. The sample has some 19,000 distinct CDR3 sequences; around half are singletons. Localized lung adenocarcinoma, a non-small cell lung cancer, affected the donors. The TCR originated in a female donor with lung adenocarcinoma. The CD4 and CD8 labels of this study may be unreliable. This chain joins TRBV10-3 and TRBJ2-4; D is uncertain. What was sequenced was CD8+ T cells from the center of a lung tumor. CDR3 loop: CATKVPGDRNTQYF. The CDR3, as DNA: TGTGCCACCAAGGTGCCCGGTGACCGAAACACCCAGTACTTC.